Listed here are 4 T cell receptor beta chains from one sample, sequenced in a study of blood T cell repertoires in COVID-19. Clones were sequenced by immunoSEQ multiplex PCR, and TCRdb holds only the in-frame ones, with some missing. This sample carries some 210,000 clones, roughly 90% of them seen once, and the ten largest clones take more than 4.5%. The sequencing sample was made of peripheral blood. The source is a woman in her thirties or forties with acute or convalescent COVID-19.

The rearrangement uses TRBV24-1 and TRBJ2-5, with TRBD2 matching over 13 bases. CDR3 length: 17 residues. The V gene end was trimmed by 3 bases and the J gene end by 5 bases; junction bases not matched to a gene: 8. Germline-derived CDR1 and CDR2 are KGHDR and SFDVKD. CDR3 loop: CATSDRRTSGGGETQYF. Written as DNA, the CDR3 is TGTGCCACCAGTGATAGAAGGACTAGCGGGGGCGGGGAGACCCAGTACTTC.

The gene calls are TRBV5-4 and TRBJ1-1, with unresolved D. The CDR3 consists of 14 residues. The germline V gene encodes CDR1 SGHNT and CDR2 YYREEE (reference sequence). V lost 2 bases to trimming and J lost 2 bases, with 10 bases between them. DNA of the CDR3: TGTGCCAGCAGCTTTCGGTCAGGTAACACTGAAGCTTTCTTT. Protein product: CASSFRSGNTEAFF.

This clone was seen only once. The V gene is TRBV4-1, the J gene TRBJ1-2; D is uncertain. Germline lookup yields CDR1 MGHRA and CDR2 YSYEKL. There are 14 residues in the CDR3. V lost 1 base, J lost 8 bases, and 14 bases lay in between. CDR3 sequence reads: CASSQGGGPKGYTF. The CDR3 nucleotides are TGCGCCAGCAGCCAAGGGGGAGGGCCGAAAGGCTACACCTTC.

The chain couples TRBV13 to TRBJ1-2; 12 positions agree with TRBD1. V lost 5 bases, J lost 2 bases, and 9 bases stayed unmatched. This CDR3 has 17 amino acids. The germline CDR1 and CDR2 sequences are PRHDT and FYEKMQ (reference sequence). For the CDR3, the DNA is TGTGCCAGCAGCACGCTGGGGGGGACAGGGGGCAACTATGGCTACACCTTC. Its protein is CASSTLGGTGGNYGYTF.